This TCR beta chain comes out of a study of blood T cell repertoires in COVID-19. Looked up from germline, CDR1 is LGHNA and CDR2 is YNFKEQ. This CDR3 contains 16 residues. The V end was cut by 3 bases, the J end by 4 bases, with 15 bases between. Under the authors' procedure: It was from reference gene primer amplification that nucleated cell counts were estimated. Assay used: immunoSEQ multiplex PCR; TCRdb lists only in-frame clones, some missing. That table supplies the V and J calls and clone size; D and trimming were determined from the DNA. In the table there are about 180,000 clones, roughly 90% of which are singletons. Participants had their cohort set by participant-reported clinical history.

The sequenced sample consisted of PBMCs or T cells enriched from blood (not recorded which). V usage is TRBV4-2 and J usage is TRBJ1-4; D possibly corresponds to TRBD1 (5 bases). This TCR came from a human donor with acute COVID-19. The donor label of this sample is uncertain. CDR3 bases: TGTGCCAGCAGCCATGTCACGCGGGGCCTTAATGAAAAACTGTTTTTT. It yields the protein CASSHVTRGLNEKLFF.